The next 8 T cell receptor beta chains were all read from a single sample in a study of T cell repertoires in cytomegalovirus infection. Antigens of these TCRs are unknown. TCRdb itself ran the reads through MiXCR, one entry per CDR3 protein. This table has around 500,000 distinct CDR3 sequences, about two fifths appearing once. Here the sequenced sample was cultured PBMCs, taken from culture after CMV antigen stimulation. The receptors originated from a human donor in good health (CMV status not recorded). Some clones in this sample may be carry-over from other donors' samples.

The V and J genes are TRBV7-9 and TRBJ2-2; no clear D. Germline V gives CDR1 SEHNR, CDR2 FQNEAQ (reference sequence). The ends were cut back, 5 bases at V and 2 bases at J, with 6 bases in the middle. CDR3 length: 13 residues. This chain's CDR3 is CASSAENTGELFF. CDR3 DNA sequence: TGTGCCAGCAGCGCCGAAAACACCGGGGAGCTGTTTTTT.

The chain employs TRBV4-1 and TRBJ2-7, with D unresolved. The CDR3 length is 13 residues. CDR1 MGHRA and CDR2 YSYEKL come from the germline V gene. Between the trimmed V and J ends, which lost 0 bases and 5 bases, there was a span of 8 bases. The CDR3 here is CASSQDMGNEQYF. The CDR3 coding sequence is TGCGCCAGCAGCCAAGATATGGGAAACGAGCAGTACTTC.

The genes are TRBV7-9 and TRBJ2-1; a weak D match, TRBD2 (7 bases). Trimming cost V 2 bases and J 7 bases, with 15 bases left between them. Per the germline V gene, CDR1 is SEHNR and CDR2 is FQNEAQ (reference sequence). The CDR3 loop spans 15 amino acids. The CDR3 reads CASSLKRRGGNEQFF. Here the CDR3 DNA reads TGTGCCAGCAGCTTAAAGAGAAGGGGGGGAAATGAGCAGTTCTTC.

The chain links TRBV4-1 to TRBJ2-2; TRBD1 agrees at 10 bases. This CDR3 is built from 16 residues. Germline V gene lookup returns CDR1 MGHRA and CDR2 YSYEKL. The trim removed 4 bases at V and 5 bases at J, leaving 7 bases unmatched. The CDR3 sequence is CASSRLRDRGTGELFF. DNA of the CDR3: TGCGCCAGCAGCCGCTTAAGGGACAGGGGTACCGGGGAGCTGTTTTTT.

The table lists this clonotype with a few counts. The chain employs TRBV7-2 and TRBJ2-1; TRBD2 is a possible D gene (5 bases). The CDR3 is made up of 13 amino acids. Germline CDR1 is SGHTA and CDR2 is FQGNSA. V dropped 0 bases and J dropped 9 bases, with 9 bases sitting between them. Written as DNA, the CDR3 is TGTGCCAGCAGCTTAGCTAGCGAGGCTGAGCAGTTCTTC. Protein product: CASSLASEAEQFF.

This clonotype was seen at least ten times. This chain connects TRBV7-2 to TRBJ2-7; D gene uncertain. The length of the CDR3 is 13 residues. From germline, CDR1 is SGHTA and CDR2 FQGNSA. V lost 2 bases and J lost 7, with 12 bases in between. DNA of the CDR3: TGTGCCAGCAGCTTAAGTATCGTCGGGGAGCAGTACTTC. Amino acid sequence: CASSLSIVGEQYF.

The chain recombines TRBV19 with TRBJ2-1; 11 bases match TRBD1. The trim removed 10 bases at V and 6 bases at J, leaving 14 bases unmatched. The germline V gene has CDR1 LNHDA and CDR2 SQIVND (reference sequence). The CDR3 spans 16 residues. This CDR3 is CATVATGTGGTNEQFF. CDR3 DNA: TGTGCCACCGTTGCAACCGGGACAGGGGGGACCAATGAGCAGTTCTTC.

This chain's CDR3 is CAWTRPPAGNYGYTF. The CDR3 DNA follows: TGTGCCTGGACCCGACCCCCGGCGGGGAACTATGGCTACACCTTC. The rearrangement links TRBV30 to TRBJ1-2; D gene ambiguous. The germline gives CDR1 GTSNPN, CDR2 SVGIG (reference sequence). The CDR3 is made up of 15 amino acids. V lost 4 bases, J lost 2 bases, and 17 bases lay in between. The entire variable domain, with the rest obtained from reference TRBV30 and TRBJ1-2, is as follows: SQTIHQWPATLVQPVGSPLSLECTVEGTSNPNLYWYRQAAGRGLQLLFYSVGIGQISSEVPQNLSASRPQDRQFILSSKKLLLSDSGFYLCAWTRPPAGNYGYTFGSGTRLTVV.